This paragraph covers one T cell receptor (beta chain) sequence. What it recognizes is unknown. Produced via immunoSEQ multiplex PCR; TCRdb's table is partial and in-frame only. This table has 950,000 to 1,200,000 clones, approximately 80% appearing once. These data are taken from a study of shared clonotypes between healthy human individuals. Study context: CD8 memory received one plate per donor, CD8 naive two, CD4 memory three and CD4 naive three.

Free of recent acute infections or vaccinations, the donors were healthy HIV-negative adults. CD45RA-negative memory and CD45RA+ naive subsets were split from the CD4+ cells. Findings and limits, study-wide: The four-donor shared clonotypes exceeded non-shared clonotypes in generation probability, with non-shared ones scoring lower.

Germline V gene lookup returns CDR1 MNHEY and CDR2 SMNVEV (reference sequence). V shed 5 bases, J shed 4 bases, and the junction held 6 bases outside the gene matches. This CDR3 has 14 residues. Sequenced material: memory CD4+ T cells from PBMCs. Indicated subset: CD45RA-negative fraction. The chain employs TRBV27 and TRBJ1-1; 8 bases align to TRBD1. This TCR was sampled from a man aged 18 to 29 in good health. Some clones in this sample may be carry-over from other donors' samples. CDR3 nucleotides: TGTGCCAGCAGTCCCCGGGACAGGACCACTGAAGCTTTCTTT. Its protein product is CASSPRDRTTEAFF.